This T cell receptor (beta chain) was observed in a study of shared clonotypes between healthy human individuals. Study-wide context: Donor composition was a couple of women and three men, aged 18 to 49. Study results and limitations: Non-shared clonotypes showed lower generation probabilities than clonotypes common to all four donors.

Each of the donors was a healthy adult who was HIV-negative and had not had a recent acute infection or vaccination. Donors comprised only Caucasian adults living in Nashville, Tennessee. On this clone: The antigen is not known.

Method: immunoSEQ multiplex PCR; TCRdb's copy keeps in-frame clones and lacks some. The table records 600,000 to 750,000 clones, roughly 72% of them present only once. This TCR came from a woman between 25 and 40 years old in good health. The source material was memory CD4+ T cells sorted from blood. The subset: CD45RA-negative fraction.

The CDR3 sequence is CASGEQGGETQYF. Here the CDR3 DNA reads TGTGCTAGTGGTGAACAGGGTGGAGAGACCCAGTACTTC. This chain links TRBV12-5 with TRBJ2-5, with D possibly being TRBD1 (6 bases). The V end was cut by 5 bases, the J end by 4 bases, with 11 bases between. The V gene's germline CDR1 is LGHNT and CDR2 FRNRAP. The length of the CDR3 is 13 residues.